A single sample is the source of the 32 T cell receptor beta chains below, sequenced in a study of T cells in Graves' hyperthyroidism and ophthalmopathy. The source material, RNA transcripts, was used to amplify TCR beta CDR3 regions. HTBI primers were used for first-round RT-PCR of the TCR CDR3. TCRdb ran MiXCR on the multiplex PCR reads and lists one entry per CDR3 protein. The sample shows more than 500,000 distinct CDR3 sequences, over 12% of them seen only once. What was sequenced was blood. The receptors were gathered from a woman in her thirties or forties with Graves' ophthalmopathy.

This clonotype has a handful of counts. V gene TRBV6-2 or TRBV6-3 combines with J gene TRBJ2-7; TRBD2 might be the D (5 bases). Germline V gives CDR1 MNHEY, CDR2 SVGEGT. The CDR3 is made up of 14 amino acids. Trimming shortened V by 7 bases and J by 0 bases, and 13 bases separated the two germline ends. The CDR3 DNA sequence: TGTGCCAGCACTGGACTCCACGTCTCCTACGAGCAGTACTTC. Translating it yields CASTGLHVSYEQYF.

The chain employs TRBV10-3 and TRBJ2-7; D possibly corresponds to TRBD1 (5 bases). The CDR3 contains 12 residues. Germline V gene lookup returns CDR1 ENHRY and CDR2 SYGVKD. The ends were cut back, 7 bases at V and 6 bases at J, with 13 bases in the middle. The CDR3 DNA reads TGTGCCATCAAAACAGACAGTGGCGAGCAGTACTTC. It translates to CAIKTDSGEQYF.

This clonotype was observed many times. The rearrangement links TRBV6-5 to TRBJ2-7, with 8 bases that match TRBD2. CDR3 length equals 16 residues. Trimming removed 0 bases from V and 5 bases from J; junction bases left unmatched: 9. The germline V gene has CDR1 MNHEY and CDR2 SVGAGI. The CDR3 DNA reads as TGTGCCAGCAGTTACTCCCTAGCGGGCCTCAGGGACGAGCAGTACTTC. Its translation is CASSYSLAGLRDEQYF.

The V call is TRBV7-2, the J call TRBJ1-2; the D gene is possibly TRBD1 (5 bases). Germline CDR1 reads SGHTA; CDR2 reads FQGNSA. The CDR3 sequence is 15 residues long. V shed 5 bases and J shed 4 bases, with 17 bases lying between them. This CDR3 is CASSPDPDGGYGYTF. The DNA of the CDR3 is TGTGCCAGCAGCCCCGACCCAGACGGGGGCTATGGCTACACCTTC.

Many counts were recorded for this clonotype. This chain connects TRBV27 to TRBJ1-6; 10 positions agree with TRBD1. The CDR3 extends over 17 amino acids. V was pared by 4 bases and J by 2 bases, with 5 bases of the junction left unmatched. Germline V gene sequence: CDR1 MNHEY, CDR2 SMNVEV (reference sequence). CDR3 sequence (DNA): TGTGCCAGCAGTTCGGGACAGGGGTATCCCTATAATTCACCCCTCCACTTT. The encoded protein is CASSSGQGYPYNSPLHF.

This clonotype has just one count. The chain has TRBV6-1 and TRBJ1-1; TRBD1 matches at 7 bases. Per the germline V gene, CDR1 is MNHNS and CDR2 is SASEGT. J gave up 4 bases and V 9 bases, and 5 bases lay outside the gene matches. The CDR3 runs to 12 residues. CDR3 amino acids: CASLQGSTEAFF. The CDR3 DNA is TGTGCCAGTCTACAGGGGTCCACTGAAGCTTTCTTT.

The chain combines TRBV4-1 with TRBJ1-5; the D gene is possibly TRBD1 (6 bases). The V gene's germline CDR1 is MGHRA and CDR2 YSYEKL. This CDR3 is built from 17 residues. V lost 1 base and J 0 bases, leaving 13 bases between the germline ends. In DNA form, the CDR3 reads TGCGCCAGCAGCCAAGGACAGGTGGGATATAGCAATCAGCCCCAGCATTTT. The encoded protein is CASSQGQVGYSNQPQHF.

CDR3 amino acids: CASSGGGGYEQYF. CDR3 coding DNA: TGTGCCAGCTCAGGTGGGGGCGGCTACGAGCAGTACTTC. V gene TRBV18 combines with J gene TRBJ2-7, with D perhaps TRBD1 (6 bases). The CDR3 length is 13 residues. Trimming removed 5 bases from V and 3 bases from J, with 11 bases in between. The germline V gene encodes CDR1 KGHSH and CDR2 LQKENI. The whole variable domain, remainder taken from reference TRBV18 and TRBJ2-7, is NAGVMQNPRHLVRRRGQEARLRCSPMKGHSHVYWYRQLPEEGLKFMVYLQKENIIDESGMPKERFSAEFPKEGPSILRIQQVVRGDSAAYFCASSGGGGYEQYFGPGTRLTVT.

Comment on this clonotype: A read error may account for a junction end that differs from germline. The rearrangement uses TRBV29-1 and TRBJ2-7; D possibly uses TRBD1 or TRBD2 (5 bases each). Germline CDR1 and CDR2: SQVTM and ANQGSEA. CDR3 length equals 14 residues. The CDR3 DNA follows: TGCAGCGTAGCCGGGACGGAGAGCTCCCACGAGCAGTACTTC. Translated, it gives CSVAGTESSHEQYF.

The table lists this clonotype with many counts. This chain connects TRBV6-5 to TRBJ2-5; no firm D call. Per the germline V gene, CDR1 is MNHEY and CDR2 is SVGAGI. The CDR3 extends over 14 amino acids. Trimming stripped 0 bases from V and 1 base from J, with 6 bases between. The CDR3: CASSYSATQETQYF. As DNA, the CDR3 is TGTGCCAGCAGTTACTCGGCCACCCAAGAGACCCAGTACTTC.

Ten or more counts support this clonotype. This sequence joins TRBV28 and TRBJ2-7; no clear D gene. CDR1 MDHEN and CDR2 SYDVKM come from the germline V gene. V lost 3 bases, J lost 2 bases, and 5 bases lay in between. The CDR3 loop spans 12 amino acids. The CDR3 DNA reads TGTGCCAGCAGTTTCCCCACCTACGAGCAGTACTTC. It specifies CASSFPTYEQYF.

The chain uses TRBV6-4 and TRBJ2-3; tentative D call: TRBD2 (5 bases). The CDR3 covers 12 residues. V was trimmed by 3 bases and J by 11 bases, leaving 12 bases between them. The germline gives CDR1 MRHNA, CDR2 SNTAGT. The CDR3 sequence is CASSDTEDRQYF. The CDR3 nucleotides read TGTGCCAGCAGTGATACGGAGGACCGGCAGTATTTT.

This clonotype was counted only a few times. The chain carries TRBV20-1 and TRBJ2-5, with D hard to call. Looked up from germline, CDR1 is DFQATT and CDR2 is SNEGSKA (reference sequence). The CDR3 extends over 14 amino acids. V was pared by 1 base and J by 5 bases, with 14 bases between. This chain's CDR3 is CSARVWTEVETQYF. The DNA of the CDR3 is TGCAGTGCTAGAGTCTGGACCGAGGTTGAGACCCAGTACTTC.

This clonotype was observed a few times. A much larger clone lies a single base off, so this may be a read error. This rearrangement joins TRBV28 to TRBJ2-5; D gene uncertain. This CDR3 contains 16 residues. V was trimmed by 6 bases and J by 0 bases, leaving 17 bases between them. Germline V gene data show CDR1 as MDHEN and CDR2 as SYDVKM. The CDR3, as DNA: TGTGCCAGCAGCAACCCCCCGGGCTACGACCAAGAGACCCAGTACTTC. It encodes CASSNPPGYDQETQYF.

This clonotype appeared many times. The rearrangement links TRBV6-1 to TRBJ2-2, with unresolved D. Per the germline V gene, CDR1 is MNHNS and CDR2 is SASEGT. The CDR3 totals 12 residues. V gave up 5 bases and J gave up 2 bases, with 3 bases separating them. This chain's CDR3 is CASSQNTGELFF. CDR3 DNA: TGTGCCAGCAGTCAAAACACCGGGGAGCTGTTTTTT.

In its sample, this clonotype was seen many times. The chain employs TRBV28 and TRBJ2-5, with 14 bases identical to TRBD2. CDR1 and CDR2 (germline): MDHEN, SYDVKM. CDR3 size: 17 residues. V was pared by 4 bases and J by 1 base, with 5 bases of the junction left unmatched. The CDR3 coding sequence is TGTGCCAGCAGTTCGACTAGCGGGGGGGGTCTCCAAGAGACCCAGTACTTC. This sequence encodes CASSSTSGGGLQETQYF.

This clonotype was counted many times. J is TRBJ1-2 and V is TRBV4-3; 7 positions match TRBD1. With 1 base clipped from V and 5 bases from J, the junction kept 16 bases outside the gene matches. The germline CDR1 and CDR2 sequences are LGHNA and YSLEER. The CDR3 sequence is 18 residues long. The CDR3 protein is CASSQVEHRGDSYYGYTF. The DNA for the CDR3 is TGCGCCAGCAGCCAAGTCGAACACAGGGGCGATTCCTATTATGGCTACACCTTC.

V and J are TRBV19 and TRBJ2-2; 9 positions agree with TRBD2. This CDR3 contains 16 residues. Trimming removed 4 bases from V and 4 bases from J; junction bases left unmatched: 7. Germline CDR1 is LNHDA and CDR2 is SQIVND (reference sequence). CDR3 protein: CASSTRLAGPTGELFF. CDR3 nucleotide sequence: TGTGCCAGTAGTACTCGGCTAGCGGGACCCACCGGGGAGCTGTTTTTT.

This clonotype was counted many times. The gene calls are TRBV6-1 and TRBJ1-1, with no clear D. This CDR3 spans 13 amino acids. V lost 2 bases to trimming and J lost 2 bases, with 6 bases between them. Looked up from germline, CDR1 is MNHNS and CDR2 is SASEGT. The CDR3 DNA is TGTGCCAGCAGTGAACACGGTAACACTGAAGCTTTCTTT. Its translation is CASSEHGNTEAFF.

This clonotype was detected ten times or more. The rearrangement links TRBV29-1 to TRBJ2-5; D is possibly TRBD1 or TRBD2 (5 bases each). The CDR3 totals 13 residues. CDR1 and CDR2 (germline): SQVTM, ANQGSEA. V was trimmed by 7 bases and J by 5 bases, leaving 17 bases between them. This chain's CDR3 is CSAQARGLETQYF. CDR3 sequence (DNA): TGCAGCGCTCAAGCACGGGGCCTCGAGACCCAGTACTTC.

This clonotype was recorded at least ten times. The chain is built from TRBV12-3 or TRBV12-4 and TRBJ1-5; D not certain. There are 15 residues in the CDR3. Trimming took 0 bases from V and 5 from J, leaving 11 bases between them. The CDR3 is CASSLAVSGDQPQHF. The DNA for the CDR3 is TGTGCCAGCAGTTTAGCAGTATCCGGGGATCAGCCCCAGCATTTT.

This clonotype was seen only a few times. The chain is built from TRBV7-9 and TRBJ1-2; D is perhaps TRBD1 (5 bases). V was cut by 1 base and J by 0 bases, with 9 bases left in between. CDR3 length: 15 amino acids. The germline CDR1 and CDR2 sequences are SEHNR and FQNEAQ (reference sequence). CDR3 DNA sequence: TGTGCCAGCAGCTTAGAATTGGGGGCTAACTATGGCTACACCTTC. Protein: CASSLELGANYGYTF. The complete variable domain, with remaining parts taken from reference TRBV7-9 and TRBJ1-2, reads DTGVSQNPRHKITKRGQNVTFRCDPISEHNRLYWYRQTLGQGPEFLTYFQNEAQLEKSRLLSDRFSAERPKGSFSTLEIQRTEQGDSAMYLCASSLELGANYGYTFGSGTRLTVV.

This clonotype was observed many times. The chain employs TRBV19 and TRBJ2-7; D might be TRBD1 or TRBD2, each matching 5 bases. The CDR3 has 14 amino acids. V dropped 4 bases and J dropped 4 bases, with 14 bases sitting between them. The germline CDR1 and CDR2 sequences are LNHDA and SQIVND (reference sequence). CDR3 sequence reads: CASSNGAVHYEQYF. The DNA for the CDR3 is TGTGCCAGTAGTAACGGGGCAGTACATTACGAGCAGTACTTC.

In its sample, this clonotype was seen many times. The chain recombines TRBV11-1 with TRBJ2-7; D is possibly TRBD2 (5 bases). CDR1 SGHAT and CDR2 FQDESV come from the germline V gene (reference sequence). With 5 bases removed from V and 0 bases from J, the gap between germline ends came to 8 bases. CDR3 length: 13 residues. The CDR3 DNA sequence: TGTGCCAGCAGCCCGGAGGTCTCCTACGAGCAGTACTTC. This sequence encodes CASSPEVSYEQYF.

This clonotype occurred many times. V is TRBV28 and J is TRBJ1-1; D not certain. V lost 6 bases and J 5 bases, leaving 13 bases between the germline ends. Germline CDR1 is MDHEN and CDR2 is SYDVKM. The length of the CDR3 is 13 residues. CDR3 sequence: CASSTRSGTEAFF. In DNA, the CDR3 is TGTGCCAGCAGCACCAGGTCGGGGACTGAAGCTTTCTTT.

This clonotype was counted at least ten times. The chain carries TRBV6-5 and TRBJ2-7; D may be TRBD1 or TRBD2 (5 bases each). The length of the CDR3 is 14 residues. Deletions cut 0 bases from V and 6 bases from J, with 12 bases between. Germline lookup yields CDR1 MNHEY and CDR2 SVGAGI. The CDR3 region is CASSYSRGAGEQYF. The DNA of the CDR3 is TGTGCCAGCAGTTACTCGAGGGGCGCGGGCGAGCAGTACTTC.

This clonotype was detected many times. The rearrangement links TRBV6-5 to TRBJ2-7; 13 nucleotides line up with TRBD2. The CDR3 extends over 17 amino acids. J lost 0 bases, V lost 2 bases, and 4 bases had no gene match. CDR1 MNHEY and CDR2 SVGAGI come from the germline V gene. CDR3 amino acids: CASSYHGTSGTSYEQYF. Here the CDR3 DNA reads TGTGCCAGCAGTTACCACGGGACTAGCGGGACCTCCTACGAGCAGTACTTC.

Many counts were recorded for this clonotype. The J gene is TRBJ2-5, the V gene TRBV30; tentatively, D is TRBD2 (6 bases). V was trimmed by 1 base and J by 7 bases, leaving 19 bases between them. Germline V lookup: CDR1 GTSNPN, CDR2 SVGIG (reference sequence). The CDR3 has 15 amino acids. The CDR3 spells CAWSGPWGERGTQYF. The CDR3 bases are TGTGCCTGGAGTGGCCCGTGGGGGGAAAGAGGGACCCAGTACTTC. The whole variable domain, remainder taken from reference TRBV30 and TRBJ2-5, is SQTIHQWPATLVQPVGSPLSLECTVEGTSNPNLYWYRQAAGRGLQLLFYSVGIGQISSEVPQNLSASRPQDRQFILSSKKLLLSDSGFYLCAWSGPWGERGTQYFGPGTRLLVL.

This clonotype was detected ten times or more. The chain recombines TRBV11-2 with TRBJ1-2; D not resolved. CDR1 and CDR2 (germline): SGHAT, FQNNGV. The CDR3 length is 16 residues. The V and J ends lost 5 bases and 0 bases respectively, with 16 bases between them. For the CDR3, the DNA is TGTGCCAGCAGCCCCAGTGCAGCGTTTACTAACTATGGCTACACCTTC. It translates to CASSPSAAFTNYGYTF. Using reference TRBV11-2 and TRBJ1-2 for the parts outside the CDR3, the full variable domain is EAGVAQSPRYKIIEKRQSVAFWCNPISGHATLYWYQQILGQGPKLLIQFQNNGVVDDSQLPKDRFSAERLKGVDSTLKIQPAKLEDSAVYLCASSPSAAFTNYGYTFGSGTRLTVV.

This clonotype was seen at least ten times. This sequence joins TRBV15 and TRBJ2-3; D possibly corresponds to TRBD1 (5 bases). Trimming stripped 6 bases from V and 2 bases from J, with 6 bases between. Germline values: CDR1 LNHNV, CDR2 YYDKDF (reference sequence). CDR3 size: 12 residues. The CDR3 nucleotides read TGTGCCACCAGAGGGGCCACAGATACGCAGTATTTT. This translates into CATRGATDTQYF.

This clonotype showed up many times. The gene calls are TRBV7-9 and TRBJ1-1; D call uncertain. Germline V lookup: CDR1 SEHNR, CDR2 FQNEAQ (reference sequence). CDR3 length: 14 amino acids. V was clipped by 8 bases and J by 4 bases, with 17 bases between them. The CDR3 DNA is TGTGCCAGCGGATTGACGGCCACTGGCACTGAAGCTTTCTTT. Protein product: CASGLTATGTEAFF.

This clonotype was detected ten times or more. This chain connects TRBV19 to TRBJ2-7; D possibly corresponds to TRBD1 (6 bases). Germline V gene lookup returns CDR1 LNHDA and CDR2 SQIVND (reference sequence). The V end was cut by 5 bases, the J end by 5 bases, with 19 bases between. The CDR3 runs to 15 residues. The CDR3 sequence: CASSPMDSPEDEQYF. The DNA of the CDR3 is TGTGCCAGTAGTCCGATGGACAGCCCTGAGGACGAGCAGTACTTC.